This T cell receptor beta chain was observed in a study of blood T cell repertoires in COVID-19. Study-level background: There were acute and convalescent COVID-19 samples, and they came from the United States, Italy and Spain.

In the authors' workflow: Reference gene primer amplification yielded estimated nucleated cell counts. Assay: immunoSEQ multiplex PCR; the TCRdb copy retains only in-frame clones and omits some. The V and J calls and clone size were taken over from that table, and D and trimming were inferred from the DNA. The sample holds 100,000 to 150,000 clones, 88% seen once. V lost 1 base and J lost 7, with 10 bases in between. This CDR3 contains 14 residues. Germline values: CDR1 MGHRA, CDR2 YSYEKL. The chain has TRBV4-1 and TRBJ2-2, with no clear D. The sample was peripheral blood. This clonotype originated in a man in his fifties with acute or convalescent COVID-19. The CDR3 DNA sequence: TGCGCCAGCAGCCAAGGCCCACACAGCGGGGAGCTGTTTTTT. The encoded protein is CASSQGPHSGELFF.